Included here is one T cell receptor beta chain sequence, with context. The data stem from a study of blood T cell repertoires in COVID-19. Study as a whole: From the United States, Italy and Spain came samples of acute and convalescent COVID-19. PBMCs, B-cell-depleted T cells, or T cells were the source of the cDNA or gDNA that made up the material.

CDR1 is MGHRA, CDR2 YSYEKL, per germline. Trimming cost V 0 bases and J 0 bases, with 12 bases left between them. The CDR3 covers 17 residues. Original analysis: Using reference gene primer amplification, nucleated cell counts were estimated. Profiling relied on immunoSEQ multiplex PCR, and the TCRdb table lists in-frame clones only, not all of them. That table furnishes V, J and clone size, whereas the DNA furnished D and trimming. Of approximately 190,000 clones listed, around 84% are singletons. This clonotype originated in a young man with active or convalescent COVID-19. V and J are TRBV4-1 and TRBJ2-1; D may be TRBD2 (5 bases). Sample: peripheral blood. CDR3 sequence reads: CASSQDLRAFSYNEQFF. CDR3 nucleotides: TGCGCCAGCAGCCAAGATCTGCGGGCGTTCTCCTACAATGAGCAGTTCTTC.